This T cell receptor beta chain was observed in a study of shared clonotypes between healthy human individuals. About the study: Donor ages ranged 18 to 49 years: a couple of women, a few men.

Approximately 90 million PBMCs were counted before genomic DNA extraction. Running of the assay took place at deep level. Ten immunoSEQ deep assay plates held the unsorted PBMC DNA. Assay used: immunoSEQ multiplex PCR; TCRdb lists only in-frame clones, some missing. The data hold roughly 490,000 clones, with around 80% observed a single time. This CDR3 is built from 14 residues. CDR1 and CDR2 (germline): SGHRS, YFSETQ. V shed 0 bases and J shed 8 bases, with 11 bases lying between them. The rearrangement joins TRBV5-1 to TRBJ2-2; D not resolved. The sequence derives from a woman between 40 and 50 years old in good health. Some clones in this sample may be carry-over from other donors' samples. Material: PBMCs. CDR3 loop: CASSLEVFGGELFF. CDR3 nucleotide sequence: TGCGCCAGCAGCTTGGAAGTTTTCGGAGGGGAGCTGTTTTTT.